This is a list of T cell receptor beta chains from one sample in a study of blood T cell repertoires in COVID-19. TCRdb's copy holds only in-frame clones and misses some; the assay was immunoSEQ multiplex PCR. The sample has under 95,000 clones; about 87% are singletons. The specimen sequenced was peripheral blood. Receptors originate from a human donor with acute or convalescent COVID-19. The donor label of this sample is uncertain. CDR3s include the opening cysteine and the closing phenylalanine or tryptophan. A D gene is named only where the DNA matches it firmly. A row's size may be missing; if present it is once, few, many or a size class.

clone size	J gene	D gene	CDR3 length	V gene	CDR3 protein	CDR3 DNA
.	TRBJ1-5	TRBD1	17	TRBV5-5	CASSLGQSAVSNQPQHF	TGTGCCAGCAGCCTGGGACAGTCGGCGGTAAGCAATCAGCCCCAGCATTTT
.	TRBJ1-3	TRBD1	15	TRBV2	CASRRTGGFGNTIYF	TGTGCCAGCAGACGGACAGGGGGCTTTGGAAACACCATATATTTT
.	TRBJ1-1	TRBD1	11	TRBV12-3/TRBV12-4	CASRGTGEAFF	TGTGCCAGCAGGGGGACAGGGGAGGCTTTCTTT
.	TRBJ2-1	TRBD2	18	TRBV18	CASSPPGLAGGQYNEQFF	TGTGCCAGCTCACCACCGGGACTAGCGGGGGGGCAGTACAATGAGCAGTTCTTC
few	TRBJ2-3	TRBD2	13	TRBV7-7	CASSTGGTDTQYF	TGTGCTAGCAGCACGGGGGGAACAGATACGCAGTATTTT
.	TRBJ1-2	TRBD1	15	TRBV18	CASSPPRDSAYGYTF	TGTGCCAGCTCACCTCCCAGGGACAGCGCCTATGGCTACACCTTC
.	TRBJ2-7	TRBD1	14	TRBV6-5	CASSPGQLTYEQYF	TGTGCCAGCAGCCCGGGACAGCTGACCTACGAGCAGTACTTC
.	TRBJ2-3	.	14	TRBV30	CAWKRGGLGDTQYF	TGTGCCTGGAAACGTGGGGGCCTCGGAGATACGCAGTATTTT
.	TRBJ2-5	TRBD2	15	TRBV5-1	CASSQSGAAEETQYF	TGCGCCAGCAGTCAAAGCGGGGCGGCGGAAGAGACCCAGTACTTC
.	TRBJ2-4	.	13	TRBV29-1	CSVLGLAKNIQYF	TGCAGCGTTCTGGGCTTGGCCAAAAACATTCAGTACTTC
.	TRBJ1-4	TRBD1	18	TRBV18	CASSPPLGQGEANEKLFF	TGTGCCAGCTCACCACCGCTGGGACAGGGGGAGGCTAATGAAAAACTGTTTTTT
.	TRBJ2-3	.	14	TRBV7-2	CASSYRARVDTQYF	TGTGCCAGCAGCTACAGGGCCCGGGTAGATACGCAGTATTTT
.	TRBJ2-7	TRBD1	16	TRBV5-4	CASSLRRGQGASEQYF	TGTGCCAGCAGCTTGAGACGGGGGCAGGGGGCCAGCGAGCAGTACTTC
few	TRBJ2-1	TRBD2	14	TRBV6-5	CASGSGGAYNEQFF	TGTGCCAGCGGTAGCGGGGGGGCCTACAATGAGCAGTTCTTC